This T cell receptor (beta chain) originates from a study of OX40 agonist ivuxolimab in advanced cancers. This clone was found a few times. The protocol was immunoSEQ multiplex PCR, while the TCRdb copy is restricted to in-frame clones and leaves out a portion. In the table there are tens of thousands of clones, around nine tenths of which are singletons. This sequence was found in an adult with an advanced solid tumor such as melanoma, head and neck, liver or kidney cancer. This specimen consisted of CD4+ or CD8+ T cells sorted from blood, obtained in a trial of the OX40 agonist ivuxolimab.

In nucleotides, the CDR3 is TGTGCCAGCAGCTTACCTGCTAGCGGGGGTTTTAATGAGCAGTTCTTC. It yields the protein CASSLPASGGFNEQFF. The chain is built from TRBV7-9 and TRBJ2-1, with 10 bases lining up with TRBD2. The CDR3 runs to 16 residues. CDR1 is SEHNR and CDR2 is FQNEAQ in the germline V gene (reference sequence). Unmatched junction bases numbered 8, after V lost 2 bases and J lost 7 bases. The full variable domain, with the rest looked up from reference TRBV7-9 and TRBJ2-1, is DTGVSQNPRHKITKRGQNVTFRCDPISEHNRLYWYRQTLGQGPEFLTYFQNEAQLEKSRLLSDRFSAERPKGSFSTLEIQRTEQGDSAMYLCASSLPASGGFNEQFFGPGTRLTVL.